Listed here is a single T cell receptor (beta chain). In terms of age and location, participants ranged from about 18 to 89 years and lived in under 30 US areas. Participants had their cohort set by participant-reported clinical history. Recovered status applied to Cohort 3 donors who had two consecutive negative PCRs. It also applied to those with clearance or with symptom resolution. Assay used: immunoSEQ multiplex PCR; TCRdb lists only in-frame clones, some missing. The sample consists of 150,000 or so clones, 75% to 80% of them appearing once. These data come from a study of blood T cell repertoires in COVID-19. The CDR3 covers 12 residues. The V and J ends lost 3 bases and 10 bases respectively, with 15 bases between them. The germline gives CDR1 GTSNPN, CDR2 SVGIG (reference sequence).

V gene TRBV30 combines with J gene TRBJ1-1; no clear D. The material sequenced was PBMCs or T cells enriched from blood (not recorded which). This clonotype was sampled from a woman aged 45-65 years who had recovered from COVID-19. The CDR3 region is CAWSSSGPTAFF. The CDR3 DNA reads as TGTGCCTGGAGCTCAAGCGGACCCACAGCTTTCTTT. Based on the CDR3 plus reference TRBV30 and TRBJ1-1, the full variable domain is SQTIHQWPATLVQPVGSPLSLECTVEGTSNPNLYWYRQAAGRGLQLLFYSVGIGQISSEVPQNLSASRPQDRQFILSSKKLLLSDSGFYLCAWSSSGPTAFFGQGTRLTVV.